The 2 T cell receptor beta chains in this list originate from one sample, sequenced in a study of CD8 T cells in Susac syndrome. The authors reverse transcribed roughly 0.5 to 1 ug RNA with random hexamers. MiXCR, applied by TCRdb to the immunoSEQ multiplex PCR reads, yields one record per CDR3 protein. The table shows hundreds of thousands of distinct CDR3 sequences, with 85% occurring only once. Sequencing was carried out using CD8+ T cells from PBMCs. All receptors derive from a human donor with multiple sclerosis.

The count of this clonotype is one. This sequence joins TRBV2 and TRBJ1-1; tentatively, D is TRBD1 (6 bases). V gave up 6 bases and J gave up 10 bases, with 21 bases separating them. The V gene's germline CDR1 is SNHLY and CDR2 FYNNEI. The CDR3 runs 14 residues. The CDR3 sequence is CASSDHRQAGGAFF. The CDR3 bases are TGTGCCAGCAGCGATCATAGACAGGCGGGAGGAGCTTTCTTT.

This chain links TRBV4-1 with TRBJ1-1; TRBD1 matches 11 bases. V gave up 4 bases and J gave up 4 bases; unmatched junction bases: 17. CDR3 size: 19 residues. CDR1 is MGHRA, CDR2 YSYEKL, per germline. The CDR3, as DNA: TGCGCCAGCAGCCCGGACAGGGGGCGCGAGGTAAACTTTGGCACTGAAGCTTTCTTT. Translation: CASSPDRGREVNFGTEAFF.